A few counts support the clone carrying this T cell receptor (beta chain). These data come from a study of T-cell memory formation after mild COVID-19. CDR3 length: 15 residues. Germline V lookup: CDR1 SGDLS, CDR2 YYNGEE. Trimming pared 4 bases from V and 9 bases from J, leaving 17 bases between. TCRdb reprocessed the 5' RACE reads with MiXCR, giving one entry per CDR3 protein. The data show approximately 440,000 distinct CDR3 sequences, with about 19% seen just once and around 9.2% held by the top ten. The source is an adult woman who had mild COVID-19 (a few samples of this study predate the infection). Cell type and time point are not known. The specimen was PBMCs or a T cell subset sorted from them (not recorded which). V gene TRBV9 combines with J gene TRBJ1-6, with D possibly matching TRBD1 (6 bases). CDR3 loop: CASSPGVQGTSPLHF. The CDR3, as DNA: TGTGCCAGCAGCCCAGGGGTACAGGGTACTTCACCCCTCCACTTT.